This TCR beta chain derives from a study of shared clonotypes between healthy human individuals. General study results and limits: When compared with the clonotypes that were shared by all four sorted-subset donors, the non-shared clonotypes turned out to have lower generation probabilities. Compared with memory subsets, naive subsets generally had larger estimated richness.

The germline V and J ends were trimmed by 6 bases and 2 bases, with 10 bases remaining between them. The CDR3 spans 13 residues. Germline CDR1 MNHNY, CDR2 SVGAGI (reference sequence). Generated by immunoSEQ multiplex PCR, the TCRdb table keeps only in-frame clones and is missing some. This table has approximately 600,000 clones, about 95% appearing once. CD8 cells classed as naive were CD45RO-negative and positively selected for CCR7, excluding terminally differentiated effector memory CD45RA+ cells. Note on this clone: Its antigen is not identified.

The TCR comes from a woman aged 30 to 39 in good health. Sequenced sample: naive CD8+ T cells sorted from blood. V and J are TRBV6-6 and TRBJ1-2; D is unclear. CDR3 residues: CASSPVSNYGYTF. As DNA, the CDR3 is TGTGCCAGCAGCCCCGTATCGAACTATGGCTACACCTTC.